The entry below describes one T cell receptor (beta chain). Its antigen target is currently unknown. Within one base of it there is no much larger clone, and no base qualities were kept. Libraries were built with the immunoSEQ multiplex PCR assay. A mixture of 60 forward primers for TCR Vbeta segments and 13 reverse primers for TCR Jbeta segments was used in the multiplex PCR. A multiplex PCR assay on genomic DNA amplified the CDR3 region of rearranged TCR beta genes. The amplified TCR beta libraries were sequenced on the Illumina HiSeq System as 87-base-pair reads. The original methods were these. A later analysis tallied 75 million to 95 million unique TCR beta chains across the 550 to 850 repertoires, and roughly 11 million of those chains were shared by two or more donors. A nearest-neighbor algorithm error-corrected the raw reads and collapsed the reads into unique sequences, merging closely related sequences to remove PCR and sequencing errors. CDR3 sequences were aligned to IMGT reference sequences to assign V, D and J gene segments. For a sequence to be retained, at least a six-nucleotide match to both a V gene segment and a J gene segment was required. Rearrangements were classified as productive when the CDR3 lacked stop codons and remained in frame with V and J, and all other rearrangements were classified as non-productive. Following IMGT convention, CDR3 was defined as the stretch from the second conserved V-encoded cysteine to the conserved J-encoded phenylalanine. In an earlier analysis of around 570 of the donors, sequences lacking an unambiguous match to a single V gene segment were excluded. In an earlier analysis of a few hundred of the donors, V segments were called functional above 56.7% productive rearrangements and were called segregating when the between-donor standard deviation exceeded 5%. A statistical classification framework was built for diagnosing cytomegalovirus status from the catalog of TCR beta chain sequences. In a later analysis, V and J genes were assigned by comparing TCR nucleotide sequences against IMGT/GENE-DB human TR gene sequences. The TCRdist pipeline was used in a later analysis to assign CDR3 sequences and most-parsimonious VDJ recombination scenarios. In a later analysis, each TCR beta chain was defined by its CDR3 amino acid sequence together with its V-gene family, and reads without a unique V-gene family were excluded. A later analysis removed 592 highly shared, low-generation-probability nucleotide sequences to deal with suspected cross-contamination and a sequencing artifact. In a later analysis, a clonal expansion index for each public chain was calculated from normalized within-repertoire ranks of inferred template counts. In a later analysis, generation probabilities were computed using a VDJ recombination model fitted to out-of-frame rearrangements, and the results were checked against IGoR. In a later analysis, hypergeometric tests were used to score TCR-TCR, TCR-HLA and TCR-CMV co-occurrence, with a repertoire-size bias correction applied to TCR pairs. To estimate false discovery rates, a later analysis permuted the HLA or CMV assignments 20 times. In a later analysis, co-occurring TCRs were grouped using DBSCAN, and TCRdist sequence similarity was added for clustering within HLA-allele-positive subsets. Repertoires with fewer than 30,000 or more than 120,000 public chains, plus five repertoires with anomalous nucleotide sharing, were excluded from co-occurrence clustering. TCRdb took over this immuneACCESS table, retaining in-frame rearrangements with V and J assigned. Such tables are incomplete; in checked studies, under half of the missing clones stem from an unresolved V gene, and the remainder is unexplained. V, J and clone size derive from that table, while D and trimming were established from the DNA sequence. The table for this sample lists about 160,000 clones; 80% to 90% of them were counted only once. The ten largest clones add up to 6% to 9% of the sample.

V gives up 0 bases and J gives up 1 base, and the segment between their germline ends measures 13 bases. The CDR3 starts with the cysteine, ends with the phenylalanine, and has 17 residues. The kept DNA is CDR3 alone, 51 bases in frame from the first base. CDR1 LGHNA and CDR2 YSLEER were looked up in the germline V gene. The data are from a study of cytomegalovirus exposure and HLA in healthy donors (dated by TCRdb to about 2017). For the study in its entirety: According to an earlier analysis of a few hundred of the donors, 150 million to 200 million T cells yielded 117 million unique TCR beta sequences and about 300 Gb of sequence data. An early release that covered 640 HLA-typed donors contained about 300 gigabases of sequencing data and approximately 85 million unique TCR sequences. Of the roughly 410 genotyped donors, 75% to 85% were placed in the genetic ancestry cluster associated with self-reported Caucasian donors. The aim of the study was to test whether cataloging public T cell receptors could identify signatures of past pathogen exposure. The study used immunosequencing to profile the T cell repertoires of 600 to 850 subjects and linked those repertoires to cytomegalovirus serostatus. Besides the first cohort of 500 to 700 subjects, a separate validation cohort made up of about 120 different subjects was used. The study combined high-throughput TCR immunosequencing, statistical association of individual TCRs with disease status, and machine learning to predict cytomegalovirus infection status. To study patterns of TCR occurrence, a later analysis re-analyzed previously published TCR beta repertoires from several hundred donors and added high-resolution HLA genotyping. The later analysis used no new phenotypic data to find candidate immune exposures, relying instead on TCR beta sequences and their occurrence across donors. In an earlier analysis of around 540 of the donors, high-throughput TCR beta sequencing was used to judge whether each TCR beta V gene segment behaved as functional or pseudogenic. Donor age, sex, ethnicity and CMV serostatus were compiled alongside the repertoire data. In a later genetic analysis, genome-wide SNP genotypes for about 60% of the 666 donors were used, and that subset was treated as a discovery cohort. All discovery cohort repertoires had been generated using a single sequencing platform. HLA typing included class I and class II loci at four-digit resolution. The number of donors typed differed by locus, with roughly 620-640 for A, B, C, DRB1 and DQB1, around 500 for DQA1, about 610 for DPA1, and roughly 450 for DPB1. Roughly 5 DR-DQ haplotypes were handled as single units for association and clustering, since linkage in the cohort was strong. On average, over 200,000 unique TCR beta nucleotide sequences were sequenced per donor among roughly 430 genotyped donors of the cohort, with around 19% of those sequences being non-productive.

In total, 666 healthy bone marrow donors made up the cohort. Cohort members were all nominally healthy when sampled, although unrecorded immune exposures were likely present. The donor tested CMV seropositive, placing the donor among the approximately 290 seropositive members of the cohort. Every donor gave a peripheral blood sample, and the peripheral blood mononuclear cells from that sample were used for TCR beta sequencing. Genomic DNA extraction from the blood cell samples was performed with the Qiagen DNeasy Blood Extraction Kit. Study-wide conclusions, independent of this receptor: While some public TCRs were present in many individuals, most TCR sequences turned up only very rarely across donors. Linkage disequilibrium might explain the correlated functional status among segregating V segments, but an unknown experimental factor could not be excluded. A later genetic analysis associated a missense DCLRE1C variant with V-gene and J-gene trimming of TCR beta chains, and an independent cohort replicated the association. CMV serostatus was the only immune exposure information available for the cohort. Several of the top co-occurrence clusters appeared to be linked to parvovirus B19, influenza, CMV and Epstein-Barr virus, according to a later analysis. When HLA alleles, especially DR and DQ, strongly co-occurred, attributing TCR associations to individual alleles was difficult. An earlier analysis of approximately 570 of the donors showed that most TCR beta V segments appeared in productive rearrangements either about 87% or about 30% of the time, which broadly matched IMGT annotations. Because counts were too low, roughly 16 rarely observed V segments, including chromosome 9 orphons, were left out of the earlier analysis of 587 of the donors. Compared with equally common non-associated chains, HLA-associated TCR beta chains in a later analysis were more clonally expanded and had lower generation probabilities. According to a later analysis, most CMV-associated TCR beta chains appeared to be HLA-restricted, and the HLA associations seemed to be driven largely by CMV exposure. The study gave a list of 150 to 200 TCR beta chains associated with cytomegalovirus. In a later genetic analysis, fewer N-insertions in productive TCRs were reported among donors in an Asian-associated ancestry cluster than the roughly 640-donor mean. Roughly uniform sequencing depth across donors was assumed in presence/absence analyses, although this assumption may not hold. HLA typing was unavailable for some donors at each locus, so association tests used only the typed subset. According to a later analysis, TCR association rates differed among HLA loci, with DRB1 alleles showing the most associated TCRs and HLA-C alleles showing the fewest. The 87-base-pair reads could not distinguish some IMGT-functional V segments, including TRBV6-2 and TRBV6-3, so those segments were excluded. In vitro tests confirmed that a few of the cytomegalovirus-associated TCR beta chains recognize cytomegalovirus antigens. The authors suggested that the approach could potentially be extended to other disease states and immunological phenotypes. The sequencing pipeline was judged likely to have produced a cluster of highly shared sequence variants as a technical artifact. A further reported finding was that TCR beta sequences accurately predicted the HLA-A and HLA-B alleles for most subjects in the first cohort. The classifier was reported to diagnose cytomegalovirus status with high specificity and sensitivity in both the original and validation cohorts. The cohort was sequenced for TCR beta chains only, and without alpha or paired-chain data the features that could be detected were limited. Specific HLA alleles were associated with 16,951 TCR beta sequences at a false discovery rate of 0.05 in a later analysis.

The sequenced sample was PBMCs. This sequence uses TRBV4-3 and TRBJ2-4; there is no confident call for the D gene. This TCR was sampled from a woman in her 30s in good health and CMV-seropositive. CDR3 protein: CASSQDHLPRAKNIQYF. The DNA sequence is as follows: TGCGCCAGCAGCCAAGATCACCTCCCACGGGCCAAAAACATTCAGTACTTC.